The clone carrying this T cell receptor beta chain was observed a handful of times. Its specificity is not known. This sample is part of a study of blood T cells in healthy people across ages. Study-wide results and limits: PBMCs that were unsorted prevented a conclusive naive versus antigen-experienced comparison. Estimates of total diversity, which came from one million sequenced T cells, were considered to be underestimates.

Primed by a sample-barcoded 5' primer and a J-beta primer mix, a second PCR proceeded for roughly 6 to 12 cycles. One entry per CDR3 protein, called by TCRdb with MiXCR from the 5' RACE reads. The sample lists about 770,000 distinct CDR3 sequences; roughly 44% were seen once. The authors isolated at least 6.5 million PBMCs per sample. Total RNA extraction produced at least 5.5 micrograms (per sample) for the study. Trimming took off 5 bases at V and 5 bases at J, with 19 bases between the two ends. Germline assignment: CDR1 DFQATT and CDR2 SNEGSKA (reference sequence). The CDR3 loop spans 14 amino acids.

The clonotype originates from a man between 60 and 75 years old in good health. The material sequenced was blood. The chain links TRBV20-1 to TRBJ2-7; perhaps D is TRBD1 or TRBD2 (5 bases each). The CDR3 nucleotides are TGCAGTGCTCCCCGATTGGGGGATTGGAACGAGCAGTACTTC. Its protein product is CSAPRLGDWNEQYF.